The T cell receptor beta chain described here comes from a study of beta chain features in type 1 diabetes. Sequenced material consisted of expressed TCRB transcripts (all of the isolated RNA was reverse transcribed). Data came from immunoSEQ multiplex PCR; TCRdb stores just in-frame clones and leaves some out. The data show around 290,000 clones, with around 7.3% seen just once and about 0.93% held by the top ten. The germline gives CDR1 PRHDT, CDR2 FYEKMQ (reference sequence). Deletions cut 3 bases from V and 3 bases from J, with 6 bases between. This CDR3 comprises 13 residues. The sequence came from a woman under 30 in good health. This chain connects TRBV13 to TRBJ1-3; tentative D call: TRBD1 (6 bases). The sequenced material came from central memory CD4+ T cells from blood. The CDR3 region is CASSLDSGNTIYF. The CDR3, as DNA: TGTGCCAGCAGCTTGGACAGTGGAAACACCATATATTTT.